This section outlines one T cell receptor (beta chain) sequence together with its context. These data belong to a study of blood T cell repertoires in COVID-19. As for the study in general: Samples representing acute and convalescent COVID-19 were sourced from the United States, Italy and Spain.

Germline V gene lookup returns CDR1 SNHLY and CDR2 FYNNEI. J gave up 5 bases and V 3 bases, and 7 bases lay outside the gene matches. The CDR3 length is 17 residues. TCRdb's table, derived via immunoSEQ multiplex PCR, lists solely in-frame clones and lacks some. The sample lists about 160,000 clones; around four fifths were seen once. This sequence originates from a woman aged 55-69 years with acute or convalescent COVID-19. This rearrangement joins TRBV2 to TRBJ2-2, with 12 bases lining up with TRBD2. The sequenced sample consisted of peripheral blood. The CDR3: CASSDMFTSGGTGELFF. The CDR3 nucleotides are TGTGCCAGCAGTGACATGTTCACTAGCGGGGGGACCGGGGAGCTGTTTTTT.